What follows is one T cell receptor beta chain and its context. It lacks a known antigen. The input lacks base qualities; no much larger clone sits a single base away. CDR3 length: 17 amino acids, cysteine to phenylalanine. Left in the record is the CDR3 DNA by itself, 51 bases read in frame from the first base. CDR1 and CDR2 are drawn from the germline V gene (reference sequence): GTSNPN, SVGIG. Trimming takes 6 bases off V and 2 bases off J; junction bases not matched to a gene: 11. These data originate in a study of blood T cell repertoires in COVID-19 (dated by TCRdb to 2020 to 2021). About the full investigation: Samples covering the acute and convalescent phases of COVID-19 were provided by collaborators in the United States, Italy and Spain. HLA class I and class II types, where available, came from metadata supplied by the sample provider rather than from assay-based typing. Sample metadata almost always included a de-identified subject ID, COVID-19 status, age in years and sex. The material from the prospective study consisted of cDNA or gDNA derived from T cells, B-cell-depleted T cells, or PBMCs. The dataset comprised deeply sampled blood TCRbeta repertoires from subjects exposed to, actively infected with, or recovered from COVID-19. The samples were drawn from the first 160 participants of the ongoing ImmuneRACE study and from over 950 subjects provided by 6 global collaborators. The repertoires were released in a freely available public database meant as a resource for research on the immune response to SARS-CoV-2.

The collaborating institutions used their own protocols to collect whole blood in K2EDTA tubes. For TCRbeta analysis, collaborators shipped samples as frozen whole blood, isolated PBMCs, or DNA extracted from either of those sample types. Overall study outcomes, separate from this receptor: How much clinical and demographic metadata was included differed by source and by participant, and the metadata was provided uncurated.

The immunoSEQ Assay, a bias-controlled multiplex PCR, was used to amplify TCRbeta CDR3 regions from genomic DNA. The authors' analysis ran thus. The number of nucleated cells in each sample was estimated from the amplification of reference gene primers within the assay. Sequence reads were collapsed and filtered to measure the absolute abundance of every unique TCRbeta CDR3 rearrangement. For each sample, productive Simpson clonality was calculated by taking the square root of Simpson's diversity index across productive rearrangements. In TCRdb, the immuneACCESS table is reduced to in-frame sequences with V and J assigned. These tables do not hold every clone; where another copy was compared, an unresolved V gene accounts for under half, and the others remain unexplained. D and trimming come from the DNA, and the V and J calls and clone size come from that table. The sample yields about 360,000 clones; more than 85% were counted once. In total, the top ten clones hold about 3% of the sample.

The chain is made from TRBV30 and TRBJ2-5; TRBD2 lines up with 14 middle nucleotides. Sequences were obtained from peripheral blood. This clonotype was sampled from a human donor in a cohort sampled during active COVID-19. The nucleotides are TGTGCCTGCCAAAGGGGACTAGCGGGGGACACGCAAGAGACCCAGTACTTC. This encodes CACQRGLAGDTQETQYF.